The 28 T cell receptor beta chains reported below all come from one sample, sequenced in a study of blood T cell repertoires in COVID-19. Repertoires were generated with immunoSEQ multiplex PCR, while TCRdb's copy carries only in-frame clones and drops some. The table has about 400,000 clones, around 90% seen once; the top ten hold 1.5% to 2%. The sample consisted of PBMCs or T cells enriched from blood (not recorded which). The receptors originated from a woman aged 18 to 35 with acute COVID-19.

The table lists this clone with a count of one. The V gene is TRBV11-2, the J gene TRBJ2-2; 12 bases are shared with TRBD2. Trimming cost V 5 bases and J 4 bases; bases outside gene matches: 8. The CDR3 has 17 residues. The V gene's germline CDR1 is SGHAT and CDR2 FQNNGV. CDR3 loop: CASSTARLAGVTGELFF. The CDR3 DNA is TGTGCCAGCAGCACCGCGCGACTAGCGGGAGTCACCGGGGAGCTGTTTTTT. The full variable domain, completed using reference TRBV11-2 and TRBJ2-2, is EAGVAQSPRYKIIEKRQSVAFWCNPISGHATLYWYQQILGQGPKLLIQFQNNGVVDDSQLPKDRFSAERLKGVDSTLKIQPAKLEDSAVYLCASSTARLAGVTGELFFGEGSRLTVL.

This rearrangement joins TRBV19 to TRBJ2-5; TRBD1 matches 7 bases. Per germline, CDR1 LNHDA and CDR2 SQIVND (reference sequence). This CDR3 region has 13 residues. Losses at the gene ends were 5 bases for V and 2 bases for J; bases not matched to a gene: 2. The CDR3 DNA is TGTGCCAGTAGTGGGACAGTTCAAGAGACCCAGTACTTC. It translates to CASSGTVQETQYF.

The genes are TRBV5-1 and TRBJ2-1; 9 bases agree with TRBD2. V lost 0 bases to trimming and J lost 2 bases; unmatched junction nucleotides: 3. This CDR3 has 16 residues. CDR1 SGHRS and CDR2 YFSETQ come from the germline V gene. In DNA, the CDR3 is TGCGCCAGCAGCTTGGCCTCTAGCGGGGCCTACAATGAGCAGTTCTTC. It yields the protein CASSLASSGAYNEQFF.

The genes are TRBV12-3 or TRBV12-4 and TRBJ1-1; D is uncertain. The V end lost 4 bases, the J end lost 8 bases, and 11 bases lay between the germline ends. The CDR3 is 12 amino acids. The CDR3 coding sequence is TGTGCCAGCAGTTGGGCCGCCATAGAAGCTTTCTTT. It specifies CASSWAAIEAFF.

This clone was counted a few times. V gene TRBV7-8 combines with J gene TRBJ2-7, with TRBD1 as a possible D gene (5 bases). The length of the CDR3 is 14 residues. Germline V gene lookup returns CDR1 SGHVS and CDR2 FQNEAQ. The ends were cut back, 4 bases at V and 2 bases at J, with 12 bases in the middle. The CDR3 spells CASSSDRPPYEQYF. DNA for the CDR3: TGTGCCAGCAGCTCCGACAGACCACCCTACGAGCAGTACTTC.

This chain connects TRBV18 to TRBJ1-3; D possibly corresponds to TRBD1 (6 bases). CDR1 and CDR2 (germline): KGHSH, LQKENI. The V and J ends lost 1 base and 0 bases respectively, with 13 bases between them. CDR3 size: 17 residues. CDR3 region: CASSPLQTGISGNTIYF. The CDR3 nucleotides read TGTGCCAGCTCACCACTACAAACAGGGATCTCTGGAAACACCATATATTTT. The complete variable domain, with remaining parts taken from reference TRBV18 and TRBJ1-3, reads NAGVMQNPRHLVRRRGQEARLRCSPMKGHSHVYWYRQLPEEGLKFMVYLQKENIIDESGMPKERFSAEFPKEGPSILRIQQVVRGDSAAYFCASSPLQTGISGNTIYFGEGSWLTVV.

The CDR3 sequence: CASSYRGTSGYNEQFF. Written as DNA, the CDR3 is TGTGCCAGCAGTTACAGAGGGACTAGCGGTTACAATGAGCAGTTCTTC. The chain links TRBV6-5 to TRBJ2-1, with TRBD2 identical over 11 bases. CDR1 and CDR2 from the germline V gene are MNHEY and SVGAGI. The CDR3 spans 16 residues. The junction had 4 bases not matched to a gene; V was cut back by 2 bases and J by 4 bases.

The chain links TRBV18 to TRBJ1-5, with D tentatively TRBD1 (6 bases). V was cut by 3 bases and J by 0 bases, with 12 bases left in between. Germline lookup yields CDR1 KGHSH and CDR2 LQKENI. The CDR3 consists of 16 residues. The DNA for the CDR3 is TGTGCCAGCTCACCTAACAGGGTTGGTAGCAATCAGCCCCAGCATTTT. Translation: CASSPNRVGSNQPQHF.

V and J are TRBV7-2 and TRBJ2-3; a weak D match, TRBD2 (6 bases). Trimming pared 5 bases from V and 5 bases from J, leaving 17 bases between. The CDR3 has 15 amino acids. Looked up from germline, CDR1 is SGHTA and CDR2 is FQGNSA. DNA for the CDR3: TGTGCCAGCAGCCATCCAGGGACTGGGGGAGATACGCAGTATTTT. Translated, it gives CASSHPGTGGDTQYF.

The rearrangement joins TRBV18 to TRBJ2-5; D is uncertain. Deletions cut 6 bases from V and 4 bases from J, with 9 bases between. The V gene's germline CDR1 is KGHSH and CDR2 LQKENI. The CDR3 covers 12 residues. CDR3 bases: TGTGCCAGCTCCCCCCCAGGAGAGACCCAGTACTTC. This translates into CASSPPGETQYF.

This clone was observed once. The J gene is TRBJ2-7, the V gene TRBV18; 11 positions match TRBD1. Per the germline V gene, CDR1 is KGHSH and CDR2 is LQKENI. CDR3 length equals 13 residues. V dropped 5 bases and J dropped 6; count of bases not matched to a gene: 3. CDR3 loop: CASSSDRGREQYF. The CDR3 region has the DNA TGTGCCAGCTCATCGGACAGGGGGCGCGAGCAGTACTTC.

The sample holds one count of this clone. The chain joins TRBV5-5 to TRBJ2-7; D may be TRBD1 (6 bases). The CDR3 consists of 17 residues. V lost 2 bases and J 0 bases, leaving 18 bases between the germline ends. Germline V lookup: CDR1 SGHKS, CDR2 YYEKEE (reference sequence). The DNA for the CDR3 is TGTGCCAGCAGCTTTTACGCCGGGACAAGGAGCTCCTACGAGCAGTACTTC. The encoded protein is CASSFYAGTRSSYEQYF.

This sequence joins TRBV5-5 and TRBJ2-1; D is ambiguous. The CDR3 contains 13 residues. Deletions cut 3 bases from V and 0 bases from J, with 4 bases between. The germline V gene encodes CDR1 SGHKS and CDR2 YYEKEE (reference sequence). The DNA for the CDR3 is TGTGCCAGCAGCTCCTTCTCCTACAATGAGCAGTTCTTC. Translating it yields CASSSFSYNEQFF. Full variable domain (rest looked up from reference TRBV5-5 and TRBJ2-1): DAGVTQSPTHLIKTRGQQVTLRCSPISGHKSVSWYQQVLGQGPQFIFQYYEKEERGRGNFPDRFSARQFPNYSSELNVNALLLGDSALYLCASSSFSYNEQFFGPGTRLTVL.

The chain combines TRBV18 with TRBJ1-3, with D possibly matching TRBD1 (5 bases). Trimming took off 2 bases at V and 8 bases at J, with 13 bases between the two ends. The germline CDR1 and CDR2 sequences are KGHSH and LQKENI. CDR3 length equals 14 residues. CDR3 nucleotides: TGTGCCAGCTCACCAAACCAAGGGGTAGACACCATATATTTT. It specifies CASSPNQGVDTIYF.

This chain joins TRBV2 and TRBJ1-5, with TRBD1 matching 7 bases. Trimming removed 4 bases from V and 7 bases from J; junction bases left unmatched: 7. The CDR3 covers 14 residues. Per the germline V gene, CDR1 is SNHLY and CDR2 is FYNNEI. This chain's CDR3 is CASSVEGAGQPQHF. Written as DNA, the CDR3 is TGTGCCAGCAGTGTCGAGGGGGCGGGGCAGCCCCAGCATTTT.

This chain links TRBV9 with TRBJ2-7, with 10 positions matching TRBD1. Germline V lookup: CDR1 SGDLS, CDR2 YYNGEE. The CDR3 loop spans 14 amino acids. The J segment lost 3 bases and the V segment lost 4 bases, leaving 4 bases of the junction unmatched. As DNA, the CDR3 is TGTGCCAGCAGCCTGGGACAGGGGATCTACGAGCAGTACTTC. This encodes CASSLGQGIYEQYF.

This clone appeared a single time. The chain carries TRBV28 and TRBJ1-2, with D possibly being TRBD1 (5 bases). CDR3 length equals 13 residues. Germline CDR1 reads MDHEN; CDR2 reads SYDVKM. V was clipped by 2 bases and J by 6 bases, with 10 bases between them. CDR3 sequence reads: CASSLGTEDGYTF. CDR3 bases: TGTGCCAGCAGTTTAGGGACTGAGGATGGCTACACCTTC.

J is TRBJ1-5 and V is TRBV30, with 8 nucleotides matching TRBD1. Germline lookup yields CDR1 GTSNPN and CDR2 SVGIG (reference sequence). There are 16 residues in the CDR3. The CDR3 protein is CALSPQGAKGNQPQHF. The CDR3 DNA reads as TGTGCTCTCTCCCCCCAGGGGGCAAAGGGCAATCAGCCCCAGCATTTT.

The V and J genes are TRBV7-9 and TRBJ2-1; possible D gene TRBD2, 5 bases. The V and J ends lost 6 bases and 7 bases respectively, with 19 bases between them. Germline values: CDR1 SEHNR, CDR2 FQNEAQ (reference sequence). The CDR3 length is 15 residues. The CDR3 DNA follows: TGTGCCAGCAGTTATTCCGGGTCGGGGAAGAATGAGCAGTTCTTC. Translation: CASSYSGSGKNEQFF.

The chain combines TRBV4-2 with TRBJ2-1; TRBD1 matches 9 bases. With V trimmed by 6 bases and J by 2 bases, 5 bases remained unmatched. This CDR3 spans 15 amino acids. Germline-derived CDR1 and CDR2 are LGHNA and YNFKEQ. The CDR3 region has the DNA TGTGCCAGCAGGGATGGGACAGGGACCTACAATGAGCAGTTCTTC. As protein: CASRDGTGTYNEQFF.

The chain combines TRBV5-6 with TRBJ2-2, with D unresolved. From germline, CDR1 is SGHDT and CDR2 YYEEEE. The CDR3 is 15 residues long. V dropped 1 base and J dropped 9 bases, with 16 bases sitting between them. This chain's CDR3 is CASSLTRSPSRELFF. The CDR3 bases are TGTGCCAGCAGCTTGACCAGGTCCCCCTCAAGGGAGCTGTTTTTT.

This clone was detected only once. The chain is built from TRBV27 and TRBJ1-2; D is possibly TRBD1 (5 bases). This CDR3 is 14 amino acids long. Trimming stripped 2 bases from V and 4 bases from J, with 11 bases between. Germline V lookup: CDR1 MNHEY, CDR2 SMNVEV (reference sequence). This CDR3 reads CASSLGAGSYGYTF. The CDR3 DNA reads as TGTGCCAGCAGTTTAGGGGCAGGATCCTATGGCTACACCTTC.

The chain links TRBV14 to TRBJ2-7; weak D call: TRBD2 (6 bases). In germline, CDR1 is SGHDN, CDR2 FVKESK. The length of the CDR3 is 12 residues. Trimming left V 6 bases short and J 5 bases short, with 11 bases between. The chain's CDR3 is CASSPGGNEQYF. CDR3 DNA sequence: TGTGCCAGCAGTCCAGGAGGGAACGAGCAGTACTTC. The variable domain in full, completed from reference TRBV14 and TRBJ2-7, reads EAGVTQFPSHSVIEKGQTVTLRCDPISGHDNLYWYRRVMGKEIKFLLHFVKESKQDESGMPNNRFLAERTGGTYSTLKVQPAELEDSGVYFCASSPGGNEQYFGPGTRLTVT.

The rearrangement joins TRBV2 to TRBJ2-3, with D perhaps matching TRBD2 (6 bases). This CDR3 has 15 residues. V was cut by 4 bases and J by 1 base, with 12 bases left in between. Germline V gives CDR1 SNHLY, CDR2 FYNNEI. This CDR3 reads CASSALSGGTDTQYF. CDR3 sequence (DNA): TGTGCCAGCAGTGCCCTCTCGGGAGGCACAGATACGCAGTATTTT.

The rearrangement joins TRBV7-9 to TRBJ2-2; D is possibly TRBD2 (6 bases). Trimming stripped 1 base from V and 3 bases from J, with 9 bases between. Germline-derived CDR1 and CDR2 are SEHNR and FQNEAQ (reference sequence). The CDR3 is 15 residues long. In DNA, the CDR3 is TGTGCCAGCAGCTTAGGAGGAGGGGACACCGGGGAGCTGTTTTTT. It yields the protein CASSLGGGDTGELFF.

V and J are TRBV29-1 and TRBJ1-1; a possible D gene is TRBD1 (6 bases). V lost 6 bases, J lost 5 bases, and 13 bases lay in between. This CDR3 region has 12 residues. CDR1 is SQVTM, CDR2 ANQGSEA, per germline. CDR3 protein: CSVDRSGTEAFF. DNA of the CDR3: TGCAGCGTAGACAGGAGTGGGACTGAAGCTTTCTTT.

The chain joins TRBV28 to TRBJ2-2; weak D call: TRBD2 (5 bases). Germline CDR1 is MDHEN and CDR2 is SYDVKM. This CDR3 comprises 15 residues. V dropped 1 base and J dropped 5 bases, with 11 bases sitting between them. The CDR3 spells CASSLLAPGTGELFF. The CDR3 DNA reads TGTGCCAGCAGTTTATTGGCTCCGGGGACCGGGGAGCTGTTTTTT.

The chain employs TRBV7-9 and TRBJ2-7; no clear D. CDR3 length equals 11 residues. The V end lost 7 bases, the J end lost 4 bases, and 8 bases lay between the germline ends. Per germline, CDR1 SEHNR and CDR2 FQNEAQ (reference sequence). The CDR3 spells CASTYGYEQYF. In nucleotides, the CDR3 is TGTGCCAGCACCTACGGGTACGAGCAGTACTTC.